The 8 T cell receptor beta chains below were found in one sample sequenced in a study of CD8 T cells in ankylosing spondylitis (dated by TCRdb to about 2017). The library came from 5' RACE. For sequencing, an Illumina HiSeq 2500 was employed. TCRdb ran its own pipeline on the public reads, namely fastp trimming at Q25 and MiXCR clone calling, and kept in-frame beta chains. Rows with a matching CDR3 protein are joined into one entry that keeps the most common DNA and genes. Across this sample there are approximately 290,000 distinct CDR3 sequences, with about 20% seen only once. The ten largest clones take up about 4% of the sample. Source material: blood, either unsorted or a sorted T cell fraction (not recorded which). Receptor source: a female donor with ankylosing spondylitis or in good health (not recorded which).

The V gene is TRBV20-1, the J gene TRBJ2-3, with 9 bases fitting TRBD1. J was trimmed by 3 bases and V by 5 bases; bases with no gene match: 3. The germline gives CDR1 DFQATT, CDR2 SNEGSKA (reference sequence). This CDR3 is 13 amino acids long. CDR3 residues: CSAYRGPTDTQYF. DNA for the CDR3: TGCAGTGCTTACAGGGGGCCTACAGATACGCAGTATTTT.

A few counts support this clonotype. The rearrangement links TRBV4-1 to TRBJ2-2; D may be TRBD1 (5 bases). Per germline, CDR1 MGHRA and CDR2 YSYEKL. V was cut by 3 bases and J by 5 bases, with 10 bases left in between. The CDR3 consists of 14 residues. The CDR3 nucleotides read TGCGCCAGCAGCCAGGCACAGGAGACCGGGGAGCTGTTTTTT. Translated, it gives CASSQAQETGELFF.

This clonotype has only a few counts. CDR3 sequence: CASSGAGQGGYGYTF. DNA of the CDR3: TGTGCCAGCAGTGGAGCGGGACAGGGGGGCTATGGCTACACCTTC. This chain connects TRBV25-1 to TRBJ1-2; 11 nucleotides agree with TRBD1. Germline trimming cut 4 bases from V and 4 bases from J; bases unmatched to any gene: 5. The CDR3 consists of 15 residues. CDR1 and CDR2 (germline): MGHDK, SYGVNS.

This chain uses TRBV7-9 with TRBJ1-4; tentatively, D is TRBD1 (5 bases). CDR3 length: 14 amino acids. V was pared by 0 bases and J by 5 bases, with 7 bases between. Germline CDR1 reads SEHNR; CDR2 reads FQNEAQ (reference sequence). DNA for the CDR3: TGTGCCAGCAGCTTAGCAGGGGAGAATGAAAAACTGTTTTTT. Amino acid sequence: CASSLAGENEKLFF.

The rearrangement uses TRBV12-3 or TRBV12-4 and TRBJ2-7, with a tentative D call TRBD1 (5 bases). This CDR3 contains 14 residues. V dropped 4 bases and J dropped 4 bases, with 14 bases sitting between them. Here the CDR3 reads CASSSAVGAYEQYF. The CDR3 nucleotides are TGTGCCAGCAGTTCGGCAGTTGGGGCGTACGAGCAGTACTTC.

At least ten counts were recorded for this clonotype. The junction differs from germline at one of its ends, possibly a read error. V gene TRBV7-2 combines with J gene TRBJ1-5; no clear D gene. Germline assignment: CDR1 SGHTA and CDR2 FQGNSA. CDR3 length: 13 amino acids. The CDR3 nucleotides read TGCGCCAGCAGCTTGGGCACCAATCAGCCCCAGCATTTT. This gives the protein CASSLGTNQPQHF.

This chain joins TRBV6-2 or TRBV6-3 and TRBJ2-2; D call uncertain. Germline V gene sequence: CDR1 MNHEY, CDR2 SVGEGT. The germline V and J ends were trimmed by 2 bases and 5 bases, with 12 bases remaining between them. CDR3 size: 15 residues. CDR3 sequence reads: CASSYPSSRTGELFF. CDR3 DNA sequence: TGTGCCAGCAGTTACCCATCCAGTCGTACCGGGGAGCTGTTTTTT.

This chain uses TRBV5-4 with TRBJ2-7; tentative D call: TRBD1 (5 bases). Germline V lookup: CDR1 SGHNT, CDR2 YYREEE (reference sequence). Trimming removed 1 base at V and 6 bases at J, with 11 bases between. The CDR3 consists of 13 residues. CDR3 in DNA: TGTGCCAGCAGCTTGCCAGGGCCCGGCGAGCAGTACTTC. This gives the protein CASSLPGPGEQYF.